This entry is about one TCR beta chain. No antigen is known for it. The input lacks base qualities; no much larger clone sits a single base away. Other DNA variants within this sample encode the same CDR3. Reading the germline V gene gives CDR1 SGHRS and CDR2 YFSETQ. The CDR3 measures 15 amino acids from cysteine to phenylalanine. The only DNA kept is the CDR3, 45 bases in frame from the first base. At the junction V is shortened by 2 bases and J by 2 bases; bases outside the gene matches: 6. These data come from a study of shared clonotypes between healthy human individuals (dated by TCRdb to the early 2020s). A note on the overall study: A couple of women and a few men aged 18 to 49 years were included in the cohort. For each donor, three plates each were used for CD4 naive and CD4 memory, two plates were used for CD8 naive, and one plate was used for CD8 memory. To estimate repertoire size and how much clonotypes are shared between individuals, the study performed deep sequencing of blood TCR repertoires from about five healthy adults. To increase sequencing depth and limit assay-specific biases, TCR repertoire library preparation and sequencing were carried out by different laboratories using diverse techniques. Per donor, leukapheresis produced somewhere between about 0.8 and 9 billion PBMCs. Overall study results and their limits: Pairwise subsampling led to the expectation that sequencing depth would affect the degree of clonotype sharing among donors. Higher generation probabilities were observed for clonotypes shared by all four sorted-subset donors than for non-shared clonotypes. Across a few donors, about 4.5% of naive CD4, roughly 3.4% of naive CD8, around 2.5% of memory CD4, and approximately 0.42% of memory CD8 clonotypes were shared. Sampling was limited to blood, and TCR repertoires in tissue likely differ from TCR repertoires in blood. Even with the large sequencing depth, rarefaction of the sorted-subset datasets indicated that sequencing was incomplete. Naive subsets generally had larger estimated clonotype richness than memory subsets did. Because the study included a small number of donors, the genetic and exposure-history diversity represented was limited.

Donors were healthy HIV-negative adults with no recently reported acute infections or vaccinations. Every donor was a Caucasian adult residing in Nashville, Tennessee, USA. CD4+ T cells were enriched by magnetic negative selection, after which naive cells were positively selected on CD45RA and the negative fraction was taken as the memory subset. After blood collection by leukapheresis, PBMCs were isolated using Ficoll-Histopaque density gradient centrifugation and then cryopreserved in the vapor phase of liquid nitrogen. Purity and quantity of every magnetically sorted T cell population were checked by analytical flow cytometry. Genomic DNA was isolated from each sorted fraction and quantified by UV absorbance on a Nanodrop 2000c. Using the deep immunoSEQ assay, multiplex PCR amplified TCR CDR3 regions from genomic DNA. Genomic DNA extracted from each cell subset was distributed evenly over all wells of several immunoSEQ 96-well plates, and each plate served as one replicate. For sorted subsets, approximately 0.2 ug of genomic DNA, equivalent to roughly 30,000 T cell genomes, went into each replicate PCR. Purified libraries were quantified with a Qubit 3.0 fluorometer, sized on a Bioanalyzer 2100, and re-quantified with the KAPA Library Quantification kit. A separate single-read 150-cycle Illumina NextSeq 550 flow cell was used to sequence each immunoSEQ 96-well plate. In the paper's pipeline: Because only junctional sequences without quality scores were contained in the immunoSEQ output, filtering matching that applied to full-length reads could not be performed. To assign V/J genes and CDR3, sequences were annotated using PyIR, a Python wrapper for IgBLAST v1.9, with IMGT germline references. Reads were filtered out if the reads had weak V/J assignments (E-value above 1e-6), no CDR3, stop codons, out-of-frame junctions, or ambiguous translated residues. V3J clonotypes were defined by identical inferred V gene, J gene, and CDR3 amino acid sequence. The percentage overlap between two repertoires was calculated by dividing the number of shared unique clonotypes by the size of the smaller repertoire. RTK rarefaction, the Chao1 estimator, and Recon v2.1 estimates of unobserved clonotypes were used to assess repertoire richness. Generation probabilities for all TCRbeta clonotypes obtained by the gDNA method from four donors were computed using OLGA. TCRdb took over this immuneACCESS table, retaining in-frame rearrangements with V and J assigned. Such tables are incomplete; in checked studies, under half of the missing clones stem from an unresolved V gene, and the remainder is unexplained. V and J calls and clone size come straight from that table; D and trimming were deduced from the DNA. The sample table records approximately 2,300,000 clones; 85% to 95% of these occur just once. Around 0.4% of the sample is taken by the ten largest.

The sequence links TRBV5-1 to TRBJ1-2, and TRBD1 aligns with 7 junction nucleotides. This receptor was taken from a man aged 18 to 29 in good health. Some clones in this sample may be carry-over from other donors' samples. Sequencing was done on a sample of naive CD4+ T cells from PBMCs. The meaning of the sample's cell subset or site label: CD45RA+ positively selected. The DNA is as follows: TGCGCCAGCAGCTTAACCGGGACAGCCAACTATGGCTACACCTTC. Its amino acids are CASSLTGTANYGYTF.